The T cell receptor (beta chain) described here comes from a study of beta chain features in type 1 diabetes. The CDR3 runs to 12 residues. V lost 6 bases, J lost 1 base, and 7 bases lay in between. From germline, CDR1 is MNHNY and CDR2 SVGAGI (reference sequence). The sequenced template was cDNA made from the entire isolated RNA. The method was immunoSEQ multiplex PCR; TCRdb's version includes in-frame clones alone and lacks a portion of them. This table has over 600,000 clones, 9.5% to 15% appearing once. This clone occurred a few times. Antigen specificity is unknown. Findings and limits, study-wide: Moderate but significant shortening of TCRB CDR3s was recorded in all four CD4+ subsets from Type 1 diabetes patients.

The source is a man aged 30 to 45 with type 1 diabetes. Sequenced: naive CD4+ T cells from blood. The V call is TRBV6-6, the J call TRBJ2-7, with D tentatively TRBD1 (5 bases). CDR3 loop: CASRDSSYEQYF. CDR3 coding DNA: TGTGCCAGCAGAGACAGTTCCTACGAGCAGTACTTC.